This TCR beta chain was obtained from a study of beta chain features in type 1 diabetes. For the study at large: All samples combined gave about 100 million sorted cells for examination.

Notes on the study in general: Comparison showed that naive, central memory and Treg TCRB repertoires appeared more similar among patients than among healthy donors. Any PCR bias toward short templates would affect both groups alike. TCRB CDR3s were moderately but significantly shorter in Type 1 diabetes patients in all four CD4+ subsets.

The CDR3 runs to 14 residues. Deletions cut 5 bases from V and 1 base from J, with 9 bases between. The germline V gene has CDR1 MGHRA and CDR2 YSYEKL. Comment on this clone: Its specificity is unknown.

Expressed TCRB transcripts were sequenced after all isolated RNA was converted to cDNA. Some 3.6 million reads on average were seen across naive, central memory and regulatory T cell samples. Method: immunoSEQ multiplex PCR; TCRdb's copy keeps in-frame clones and lacks some. The table shows 600,000 to 700,000 clones, with roughly an eighth occurring only once. This chain uses TRBV4-1 with TRBJ2-4, with D possibly matching TRBD2 (5 bases). Sequenced sample: naive CD4+ T cells from blood. The receptor was isolated from a young man with type 1 diabetes. CDR3 sequence: CASSYGDAKNIQYF. CDR3 DNA: TGCGCCAGCAGCTACGGGGATGCCAAAAACATTCAGTACTTC.